This TCR beta chain came from a study of somatic mutations in cytotoxic T cells in rheumatoid arthritis. In germline, CDR1 is SNHLY, CDR2 FYNNEI. The CDR3 is 18 amino acids. Trimming removed 0 bases from V and 0 bases from J, with 15 bases in between. This clone was seen more than once but under ten times. Measured with immunoSEQ multiplex PCR; TCRdb has only the in-frame clones, and not every one. The data contain almost 9,000 clones, approximately 75% of them singletons. The TCR originated in an adult with rheumatoid arthritis. Sequenced input: CD8+ T cells sorted from blood. The J gene is TRBJ1-5, the V gene TRBV2; possibly TRBD1 for D (5 bases). CDR3 sequence: CASSEALFDSDSNQPQHF. The CDR3, as DNA: TGTGCCAGCAGTGAAGCGCTTTTCGACAGTGATAGCAATCAGCCCCAGCATTTT.